This paragraph reports one T cell receptor beta chain. Repertoires were generated with immunoSEQ multiplex PCR, while TCRdb's copy carries only in-frame clones and drops some. The sample has 150,000 to 200,000 clones; around 88% are singletons. The data belong to a study of control samples from healthy donors and cancer patients. J lost 5 bases, V lost 2 bases, and 5 bases had no gene match. Germline V gene data show CDR1 as SGDLS and CDR2 as YYNGEE. This CDR3 has 15 residues. This sequence joins TRBV9 and TRBJ2-1; 9 bases line up with TRBD1. The sequenced sample was blood. This clonotype was obtained from a man younger than 30 in good health. CDR3 DNA sequence: TGTGCCAGCAGCGTTGGGACAGGGTTAGACAATGAGCAGTTCTTC. Encoded protein: CASSVGTGLDNEQFF.